This note documents a single TCR beta chain sequence. Its cognate antigen is unknown. The germline V and J ends were trimmed by 4 bases and 7 bases, with 10 bases remaining between them. Germline lookup yields CDR1 SEHNR and CDR2 FQNEAQ (reference sequence). This CDR3 contains 12 residues. The sample comes from a study of T cell responses to AZD1222 COVID-19 vaccine. Points from the study as a whole: Donors were mostly white British, more females; clonal diversity possibly underestimated.

Method: immunoSEQ multiplex PCR; TCRdb's copy keeps in-frame clones and lacks some. This table has 150,000 to 200,000 clones, 90% to 95% appearing once. J is TRBJ1-1 and V is TRBV7-9; D is unclear. This specimen consisted of peripheral blood, obtained 28 days after the second AZD1222 dose. The sequence came from an adult who received the AZD1222 COVID-19 vaccine. The CDR3 nucleotides read TGTGCCAGCAGCTCCCTTCCGGGTGAAGCTTTCTTT. Translation: CASSSLPGEAFF.